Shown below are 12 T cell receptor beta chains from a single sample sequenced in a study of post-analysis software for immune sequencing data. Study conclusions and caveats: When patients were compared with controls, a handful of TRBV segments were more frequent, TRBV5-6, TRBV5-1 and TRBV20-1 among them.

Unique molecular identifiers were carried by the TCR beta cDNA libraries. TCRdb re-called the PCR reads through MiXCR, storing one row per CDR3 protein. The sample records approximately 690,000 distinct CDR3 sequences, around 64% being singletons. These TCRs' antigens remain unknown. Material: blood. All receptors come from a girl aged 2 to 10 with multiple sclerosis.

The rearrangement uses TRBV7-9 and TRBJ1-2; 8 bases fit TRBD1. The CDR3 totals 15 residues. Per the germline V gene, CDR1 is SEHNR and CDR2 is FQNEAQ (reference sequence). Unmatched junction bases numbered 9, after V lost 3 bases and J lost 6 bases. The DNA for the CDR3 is TGTGCCAGCAGCTTGACAGGGGCCCACTCAGATGGCTACACCTTC. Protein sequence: CASSLTGAHSDGYTF.

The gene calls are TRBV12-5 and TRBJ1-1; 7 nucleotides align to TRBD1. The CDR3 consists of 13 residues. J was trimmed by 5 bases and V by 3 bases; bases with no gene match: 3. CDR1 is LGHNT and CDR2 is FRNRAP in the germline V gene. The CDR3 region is CASGLGTETEAFF. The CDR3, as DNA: TGTGCTAGTGGTTTAGGGACAGAGACTGAAGCTTTCTTT.

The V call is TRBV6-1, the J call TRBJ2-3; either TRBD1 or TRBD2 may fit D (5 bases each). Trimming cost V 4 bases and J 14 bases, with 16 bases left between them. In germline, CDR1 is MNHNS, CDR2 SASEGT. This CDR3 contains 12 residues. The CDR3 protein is CASSARDGSLYF. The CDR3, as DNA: TGTGCCAGCAGTGCCCGGGACGGCTCGTTGTATTTT.

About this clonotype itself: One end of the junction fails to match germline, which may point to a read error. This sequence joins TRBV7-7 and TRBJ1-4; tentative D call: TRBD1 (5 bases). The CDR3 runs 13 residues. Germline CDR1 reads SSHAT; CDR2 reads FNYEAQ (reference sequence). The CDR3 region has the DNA TGTGCTAGCAGCCCCCAGGGCAGTGAAAAACTGTTTTTT. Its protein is CASSPQGSEKLFF. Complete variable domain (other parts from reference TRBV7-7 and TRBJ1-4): GAGVSQSPRYKVTKRGQDVTLRCDPISSHATLYWYQQALGQGPEFLTYFNYEAQPDKSGLPSDRFSAERPEGSISTLTIQRTEQRDSAMYRCASSPQGSEKLFFGSGTQLSVL.

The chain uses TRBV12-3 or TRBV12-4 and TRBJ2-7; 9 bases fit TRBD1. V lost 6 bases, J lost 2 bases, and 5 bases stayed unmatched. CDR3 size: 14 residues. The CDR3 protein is CASSYRGPTYEQYF. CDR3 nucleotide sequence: TGTGCCAGCAGCTACAGGGGGCCGACCTACGAGCAGTACTTC.

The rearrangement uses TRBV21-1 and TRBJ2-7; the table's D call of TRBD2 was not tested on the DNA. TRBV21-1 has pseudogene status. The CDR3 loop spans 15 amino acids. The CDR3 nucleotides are TGTGCCAGCAGCTCCACCGGGGGGGCTAGCGGTGAGCAGTACTTC. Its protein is CASSSTGGASGEQYF.

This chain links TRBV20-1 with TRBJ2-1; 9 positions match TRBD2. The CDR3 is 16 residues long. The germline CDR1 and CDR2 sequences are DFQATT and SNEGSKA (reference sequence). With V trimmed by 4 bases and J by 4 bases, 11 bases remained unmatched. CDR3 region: CSATTFLAGPYNEQFF. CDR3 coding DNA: TGCAGTGCTACCACCTTCCTAGCGGGACCATACAATGAGCAGTTCTTC.

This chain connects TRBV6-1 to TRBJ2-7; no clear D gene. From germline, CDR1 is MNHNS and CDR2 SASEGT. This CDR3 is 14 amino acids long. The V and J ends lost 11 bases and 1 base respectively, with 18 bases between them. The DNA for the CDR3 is TGTGCCGTTGGACGACTGCCTGATTCCTACGAGCAGTACTTC. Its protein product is CAVGRLPDSYEQYF.

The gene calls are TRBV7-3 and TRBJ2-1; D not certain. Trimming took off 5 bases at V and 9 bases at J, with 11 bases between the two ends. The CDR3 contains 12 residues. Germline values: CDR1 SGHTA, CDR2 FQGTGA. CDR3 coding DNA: TGTGCCAGCAGCGCTCTGGGCGGTGAGCAGTTCTTC. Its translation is CASSALGGEQFF.

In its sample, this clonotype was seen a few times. CDR3 region: CASSLGPKQGWSYEQYF. The CDR3 DNA follows: TGTGCCAGCAGCTTAGGTCCGAAGCAGGGATGGTCCTACGAGCAGTACTTC. The chain has TRBV7-2 and TRBJ2-7; D perhaps matches TRBD1 (5 bases). Trimming took 1 base from V and 1 from J, leaving 17 bases between them. The CDR3 is made up of 17 amino acids. Germline V gene sequence: CDR1 SGHTA, CDR2 FQGNSA.

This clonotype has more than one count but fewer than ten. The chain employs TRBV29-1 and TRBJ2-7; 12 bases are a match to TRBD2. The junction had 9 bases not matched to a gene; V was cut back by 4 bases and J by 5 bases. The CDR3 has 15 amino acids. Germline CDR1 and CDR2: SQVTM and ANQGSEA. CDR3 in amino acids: CSVGRRLAGDDEQYF. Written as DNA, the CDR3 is TGCAGCGTTGGCCGTAGACTAGCGGGAGATGACGAGCAGTACTTC.

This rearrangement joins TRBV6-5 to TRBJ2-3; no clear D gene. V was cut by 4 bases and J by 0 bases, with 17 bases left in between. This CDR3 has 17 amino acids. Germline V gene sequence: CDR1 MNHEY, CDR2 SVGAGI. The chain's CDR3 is CASSSFDGVGSTDTQYF. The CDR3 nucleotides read TGTGCCAGCAGTTCCTTTGATGGCGTCGGGAGCACAGATACGCAGTATTTT.